This entry is about one T cell receptor beta chain. Data came from immunoSEQ multiplex PCR; TCRdb stores just in-frame clones and leaves some out. The table shows hundreds of thousands of clones, with more than 85% occurring only once. This specimen belongs to a study of blood T cell repertoires in COVID-19. This CDR3 has 14 residues. Germline values: CDR1 LNHDA, CDR2 SQIVND (reference sequence). The V and J ends lost 2 bases and 5 bases respectively, with 9 bases between them. The receptor comes from a man aged 60-69 years with COVID-19, enrolled during active disease. The V and J genes are TRBV19 and TRBJ1-4; no reliable D call. Sequencing was carried out using peripheral blood. CDR3 residues: CASSIHGSNEKLFF. CDR3 nucleotides: TGTGCCAGTAGTATACACGGGAGCAATGAAAAACTGTTTTTT.